A single sample is the source of the 32 T cell receptor beta chains below, sequenced in a study of T cell responses to AZD1222 COVID-19 vaccine. Clones were read by immunoSEQ multiplex PCR, and TCRdb kept only the in-frame ones, dropping some. The sample includes 100,000 or so clones, roughly 90% of them seen just once. The sample in question was peripheral blood, obtained on day 0 of AZD1222 vaccination. These receptors were collected from an adult in good health.

The rearrangement joins TRBV6-2 or TRBV6-3 to TRBJ2-5; 7 bases are a match to TRBD2. The CDR3 is 15 residues long. V lost 0 bases, J lost 4 bases, and 5 bases stayed unmatched. The germline gives CDR1 MNHEY, CDR2 SVGEGT. CDR3 nucleotide sequence: TGTGCCAGCAGTTACTCGGGGACTACGGGAGAGACCCAGTACTTC. It specifies CASSYSGTTGETQYF.

The chain carries TRBV7-9 and TRBJ1-2; weak D call: TRBD1 (5 bases). This CDR3 spans 14 amino acids. Trimming took 0 bases from V and 3 from J, leaving 8 bases between them. CDR1 and CDR2 from the germline V gene are SEHNR and FQNEAQ (reference sequence). The CDR3 DNA sequence: TGTGCCAGCAGCTTAGCAGGGGTAGACTATGGCTACACCTTC. This codes for CASSLAGVDYGYTF.

The gene calls are TRBV2 and TRBJ2-3; the match to TRBD2 covers 7 bases. The CDR3 consists of 15 residues. V lost 4 bases, J lost 1 base, and 5 bases stayed unmatched. Per germline, CDR1 SNHLY and CDR2 FYNNEI. CDR3 sequence reads: CASSGGEGGTDTQYF. DNA for the CDR3: TGTGCCAGCAGTGGGGGGGAGGGAGGCACAGATACGCAGTATTTT.

The rearrangement uses TRBV7-3 and TRBJ2-6; TRBD1 is a possible D gene (5 bases). The germline gives CDR1 SGHTA, CDR2 FQGTGA. V lost 2 bases to trimming and J lost 3 bases, with 11 bases between them. CDR3 length: 16 amino acids. The CDR3 nucleotides read TGTGCCAGCAGCTTAGGGGCGGCCCTTGGGGCCAACGTCCTGACTTTC. This translates into CASSLGAALGANVLTF. The complete variable domain, with remaining parts taken from reference TRBV7-3 and TRBJ2-6, reads GAGVSQTPSNKVTEKGKYVELRCDPISGHTALYWYRQSLGQGPEFLIYFQGTGAADDSGLPNDRFFAVRPEGSVSTLKIQRTERGDSAVYLCASSLGAALGANVLTFGAGSRLTVL.

V and J are TRBV12-1 and TRBJ2-3; TRBD1, the table's D call, was not compared with the DNA. TRBV12-1 is given as a pseudogene. CDR3 size: 15 residues. Here the CDR3 reads CASSMGQGARNTQYF. The CDR3 bases are TGTGCCAGCAGCATGGGACAGGGGGCGCGTAATACGCAGTATTTT.

The chain employs TRBV6-5 and TRBJ1-2; 9 bases fit TRBD1. The CDR3 contains 14 residues. Germline CDR1 MNHEY, CDR2 SVGAGI. The trim removed 8 bases at V and 7 bases at J, leaving 11 bases unmatched. CDR3 DNA sequence: TGTGCCAGCTGCGCCGGGACAGGGCTTGGTGGCTACACCTTC. Translation gives CASCAGTGLGGYTF.

This clone has more than one count but fewer than ten. The chain carries TRBV27 and TRBJ1-1, with D maybe TRBD1 (5 bases). With 0 bases removed from V and 2 bases from J, the gap between germline ends came to 7 bases. CDR1 and CDR2 (germline): MNHEY, SMNVEV (reference sequence). This CDR3 has 14 amino acids. CDR3: CASSLSGANTEAFF. The CDR3 nucleotides are TGTGCCAGCAGTTTATCCGGGGCCAACACTGAAGCTTTCTTT.

The V call is TRBV4-2, the J call TRBJ1-1; D perhaps matches TRBD1 (6 bases). This CDR3 spans 15 amino acids. V was cut by 4 bases and J by 4 bases, with 16 bases left in between. CDR1 is LGHNA, CDR2 YNFKEQ, per germline. The DNA for the CDR3 is TGTGCCAGCAGCCCCCTACGGGGGGCTGGCACTGAAGCTTTCTTT. Encoded protein: CASSPLRGAGTEAFF.

The chain uses TRBV7-9 and TRBJ1-2; 12 nucleotides line up with TRBD1. The germline V gene encodes CDR1 SEHNR and CDR2 FQNEAQ (reference sequence). CDR3 length: 16 amino acids. The trim removed 5 bases at V and 6 bases at J, leaving 10 bases unmatched. The CDR3 loop reads CASSGPGQGALDGYTF. As DNA, the CDR3 is TGTGCCAGCAGCGGACCGGGACAGGGGGCTCTTGATGGCTACACCTTC.

The chain employs TRBV5-6 and TRBJ1-4; D uncertain. With 4 bases removed from V and 8 bases from J, the gap between germline ends came to 15 bases. Germline loops: CDR1 SGHDT, CDR2 YYEEEE. The CDR3 spans 14 residues. CDR3 loop: CASSQVRMAEKLFF. CDR3 nucleotides: TGTGCCAGCAGCCAAGTTAGGATGGCGGAAAAACTGTTTTTT.

The rearrangement joins TRBV27 to TRBJ1-5; D not certain. Germline V CDR1 and CDR2: MNHEY, SMNVEV (reference sequence). V lost 2 bases and J lost 2, with 13 bases in between. The CDR3 has 16 residues. The CDR3, as DNA: TGTGCCAGCAGTTTAAGGGTTAGAGGAGGCAATCAGCCCCAGCATTTT. Amino acid sequence: CASSLRVRGGNQPQHF.

The J gene is TRBJ2-1, the V gene TRBV7-6; D perhaps matches TRBD2 (5 bases). Trimming cost V 1 base and J 4 bases, with 14 bases left between them. The CDR3 spans 16 residues. CDR1 SGHVS and CDR2 FNYEAQ come from the germline V gene. The CDR3 loop reads CASSLDMASPYNEQFF. The CDR3 bases are TGTGCCAGCAGCTTAGATATGGCTAGCCCTTACAATGAGCAGTTCTTC.

The CDR3 region is CASSVIQGPNSPLHF. DNA for the CDR3: TGTGCCAGCAGCGTCATTCAGGGGCCGAATTCACCCCTCCACTTT. This rearrangement joins TRBV9 to TRBJ1-6; a weak D match, TRBD1 (6 bases). The CDR3 spans 15 residues. Germline values: CDR1 SGDLS, CDR2 YYNGEE. Trimming pared 2 bases from V and 7 bases from J, leaving 13 bases between.

The chain couples TRBV7-9 to TRBJ1-2; perhaps TRBD1 as D (5 bases). The CDR3 spans 14 residues. The germline V gene has CDR1 SEHNR and CDR2 FQNEAQ (reference sequence). Between the trimmed V and J ends, which lost 2 bases and 8 bases, there was a span of 15 bases. The CDR3 DNA follows: TGTGCCAGCAGCTTACTGCATGGGGCGCAGGGCTACACCTTC. It encodes CASSLLHGAQGYTF. Combining the CDR3 with reference TRBV7-9 and TRBJ1-2 gives the whole variable domain DTGVSQNPRHKITKRGQNVTFRCDPISEHNRLYWYRQTLGQGPEFLTYFQNEAQLEKSRLLSDRFSAERPKGSFSTLEIQRTEQGDSAMYLCASSLLHGAQGYTFGSGTRLTVV.

This sequence joins TRBV7-9 and TRBJ1-5, with D uncertain. Trimming removed 5 bases from V and 2 bases from J, with 10 bases in between. The CDR3 runs to 14 residues. The germline CDR1 and CDR2 sequences are SEHNR and FQNEAQ (reference sequence). CDR3 protein: CASSKRGGNQPQHF. The CDR3 nucleotides are TGTGCCAGCAGCAAGCGGGGAGGCAATCAGCCCCAGCATTTT. The full variable domain, completed using reference TRBV7-9 and TRBJ1-5, is DTGVSQNPRHKITKRGQNVTFRCDPISEHNRLYWYRQTLGQGPEFLTYFQNEAQLEKSRLLSDRFSAERPKGSFSTLEIQRTEQGDSAMYLCASSKRGGNQPQHFGDGTRLSIL.

The CDR3 region is CASSVGRINEKLFF. The CDR3 region has the DNA TGCGCCAGCAGCGTGGGACGGATAAATGAAAAACTGTTTTTT. This sequence joins TRBV5-1 and TRBJ1-4, with D tentatively TRBD1 (5 bases). V lost 4 bases and J lost 5, with 12 bases in between. The length of the CDR3 is 14 residues. The germline V gene encodes CDR1 SGHRS and CDR2 YFSETQ.

The CDR3 spells CASSEAGGYRSYEQYF. In DNA, the CDR3 is TGTGCCAGCAGTGAAGCGGGGGGATACCGCTCCTACGAGCAGTACTTC. This chain uses TRBV2 with TRBJ2-7; possibly TRBD2 for D (6 bases). CDR1 is SNHLY, CDR2 FYNNEI, per germline. V lost 0 bases, J lost 0 bases, and 12 bases lay in between. This CDR3 is 16 amino acids long.

The chain combines TRBV7-2 with TRBJ1-5; 8 positions match TRBD1. The CDR3 extends over 15 amino acids. The germline gives CDR1 SGHTA, CDR2 FQGNSA. Unmatched junction bases numbered 3, after V lost 2 bases and J lost 3 bases. This CDR3 reads CASSLQGAPNQPQHF. CDR3 DNA sequence: TGTGCCAGCAGCTTACAGGGGGCGCCCAATCAGCCCCAGCATTTT. The full variable domain, completed using reference TRBV7-2 and TRBJ1-5, is GAGVSQSPSNKVTEKGKDVELRCDPISGHTALYWYRQSLGQGLEFLIYFQGNSAPDKSGLPSDRFSAERTGGSVSTLTIQRTQQEDSAVYLCASSLQGAPNQPQHFGDGTRLSIL.

V and J are TRBV6-1 and TRBJ2-1, with D possibly being TRBD2 (6 bases). This CDR3 has 15 amino acids. Trimming removed 1 base from V and 0 bases from J, with 7 bases in between. Germline V CDR1 and CDR2: MNHNS, SASEGT. The CDR3 reads CASSEVGGSYNEQFF. The DNA of the CDR3 is TGTGCCAGCAGTGAAGTGGGGGGCTCCTACAATGAGCAGTTCTTC.

V usage is TRBV11-2 and J usage is TRBJ2-7; 13 bases align to TRBD2. Germline loops: CDR1 SGHAT, CDR2 FQNNGV. The V segment lost 5 bases and the J segment 3 bases; nucleotides outside the gene matches: 7. The CDR3 totals 16 residues. CDR3 DNA: TGTGCCAGCAGCCCCCGGACTAGCGGGAGTAGCTACGAGCAGTACTTC. Translation gives CASSPRTSGSSYEQYF.

This chain connects TRBV9 to TRBJ2-3; D may be TRBD2 (6 bases). This CDR3 region has 14 residues. CDR1 is SGDLS and CDR2 is YYNGEE in the germline V gene. Between the trimmed V and J ends, which lost 3 bases and 2 bases, there was a span of 10 bases. CDR3 region: CASSATGDTDTQYF. The CDR3 nucleotides are TGTGCCAGCAGCGCCACGGGGGACACAGATACGCAGTATTTT.

This clone appeared once. The chain couples TRBV5-6 to TRBJ2-7; tentatively, D is TRBD2 (5 bases). V was pared by 4 bases and J by 1 base, with 15 bases between. This CDR3 has 15 amino acids. Germline lookup yields CDR1 SGHDT and CDR2 YYEEEE. The CDR3 region is CASSPSARRSYEQYF. The CDR3 DNA reads as TGTGCCAGCAGCCCTTCCGCCAGGAGGTCCTACGAGCAGTACTTC.

This clone was recorded once. V and J are TRBV9 and TRBJ1-2, with D perhaps TRBD1 (6 bases). Between the trimmed V and J ends, which lost 3 bases and 6 bases, there was a span of 15 bases. The CDR3 runs 14 residues. Germline CDR1 reads SGDLS; CDR2 reads YYNGEE. The CDR3 here is CASSGPQGGDGYTF. The CDR3 region has the DNA TGTGCCAGCAGCGGTCCACAAGGGGGAGATGGCTACACCTTC.

This clone was counted between two and nine times. V and J are TRBV29-1 and TRBJ1-2; weak D call: TRBD1 (6 bases). Germline CDR1 SQVTM, CDR2 ANQGSEA. V was cut by 4 bases and J by 6 bases, with 12 bases left in between. The CDR3 covers 12 residues. CDR3 in amino acids: CSVGGYRDGYTF. CDR3 DNA sequence: TGCAGCGTTGGGGGTTACAGGGATGGCTACACCTTC.

The CDR3 region has the DNA TGCAGTGCTAGTCCGGAAAGGACAAGGGACCGGACTGAAGCTTTCTTT. Amino acids: CSASPERTRDRTEAFF. This chain links TRBV20-1 with TRBJ1-1; maybe TRBD1 (5 bases). This CDR3 has 16 residues. The germline CDR1 and CDR2 sequences are DFQATT and SNEGSKA (reference sequence). Trimming pared 3 bases from V and 5 bases from J, leaving 22 bases between.

The chain employs TRBV27 and TRBJ1-5; D remains ambiguous. The CDR3 contains 12 residues. Germline CDR1 MNHEY, CDR2 SMNVEV (reference sequence). Trimming stripped 3 bases from V and 2 bases from J, with 2 bases between. DNA for the CDR3: TGTGCCAGCAGTTTTCGCAATCAGCCCCAGCATTTT. It specifies CASSFRNQPQHF.

V usage is TRBV7-3 and J usage is TRBJ1-1; TRBD1 aligns across 9 bases. V shed 5 bases and J 10 bases; nucleotides not matched to a gene: 8. This CDR3 has 13 amino acids. CDR1 is SGHTA and CDR2 is FQGTGA in the germline V gene. The CDR3 DNA sequence: TGTGCCAGCAGCGTAGGACCGGGACAGGGAGCTTTCTTT. Translation gives CASSVGPGQGAFF. Looking up the rest from reference TRBV7-3 and TRBJ1-1 gives the full variable domain: GAGVSQTPSNKVTEKGKYVELRCDPISGHTALYWYRQSLGQGPEFLIYFQGTGAADDSGLPNDRFFAVRPEGSVSTLKIQRTERGDSAVYLCASSVGPGQGAFFGQGTRLTVV.

For the CDR3, the DNA is TGTGCCAGCTCACCATCCGGGACAGAGGTTGAAAAACTGTTTTTT. This encodes CASSPSGTEVEKLFF. This sequence joins TRBV18 and TRBJ1-4; 7 bases map to TRBD1. CDR3 length: 15 residues. The germline V gene has CDR1 KGHSH and CDR2 LQKENI. Losses at the gene ends were 2 bases for V and 7 bases for J; bases not matched to a gene: 7.

The V gene is TRBV6-6, the J gene TRBJ1-5; perhaps TRBD1 as D (5 bases). Per germline, CDR1 MNHNY and CDR2 SVGAGI (reference sequence). The CDR3 covers 15 residues. V was shortened by 0 bases and J by 2 bases, with 8 bases between the two germline ends. The chain's CDR3 is CASSYSRDGNQPQHF. As DNA, the CDR3 is TGTGCCAGCAGTTACTCCCGGGACGGCAATCAGCCCCAGCATTTT.

Of note for this clone: This specimen includes other DNA sequences encoding the same CDR3. The CDR3 loop is CASSFTFRAGQGTYEQYF. CDR3 nucleotide sequence: TGTGCCAGCAGCTTCACTTTCAGGGCGGGACAGGGTACCTACGAGCAGTACTTC. The chain recombines TRBV11-2 with TRBJ2-7; 9 bases match TRBD1. V lost 3 bases to trimming and J lost 2 bases; unmatched junction nucleotides: 14. There are 18 residues in the CDR3. Germline CDR1 SGHAT, CDR2 FQNNGV.

This rearrangement joins TRBV29-1 to TRBJ1-1; D not resolved. Deletions cut 4 bases from V and 1 base from J, with 10 bases between. The CDR3 length is 13 residues. Germline assignment: CDR1 SQVTM and CDR2 ANQGSEA. CDR3: CSVAGRSNTEAFF. CDR3 sequence (DNA): TGCAGCGTTGCGGGCAGATCGAACACTGAAGCTTTCTTT.

The chain employs TRBV11-3 and TRBJ2-2, with 11 bases fitting TRBD2. Trimming at V came to 3 bases and at J to 4 bases, leaving 1 base not matched to a gene. CDR3 length: 15 amino acids. CDR1 SGHNT and CDR2 YENEEA come from the germline V gene. The CDR3 region is CASSFGTSGTGELFF. The CDR3 region has the DNA TGTGCCAGCAGCTTCGGGACTAGCGGCACCGGGGAGCTGTTTTTT. The complete variable domain, with remaining parts taken from reference TRBV11-3 and TRBJ2-2, reads EAGVVQSPRYKIIEKKQPVAFWCNPISGHNTLYWYLQNLGQGPELLIRYENEEAVDDSQLPKDRFSAERLKGVDSTLKIQPAELGDSAVYLCASSFGTSGTGELFFGEGSRLTVL.